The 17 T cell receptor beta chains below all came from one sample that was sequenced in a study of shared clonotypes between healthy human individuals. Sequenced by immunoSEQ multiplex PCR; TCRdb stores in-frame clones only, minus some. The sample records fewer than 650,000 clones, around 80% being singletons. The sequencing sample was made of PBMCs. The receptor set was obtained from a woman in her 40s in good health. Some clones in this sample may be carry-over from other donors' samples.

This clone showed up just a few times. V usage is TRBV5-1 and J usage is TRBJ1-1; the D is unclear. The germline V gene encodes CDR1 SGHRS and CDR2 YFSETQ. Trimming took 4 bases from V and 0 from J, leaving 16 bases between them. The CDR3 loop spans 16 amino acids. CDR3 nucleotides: TGCGCCAGCAGCCCAAACACACAAGTCATGAACACTGAAGCTTTCTTT. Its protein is CASSPNTQVMNTEAFF.

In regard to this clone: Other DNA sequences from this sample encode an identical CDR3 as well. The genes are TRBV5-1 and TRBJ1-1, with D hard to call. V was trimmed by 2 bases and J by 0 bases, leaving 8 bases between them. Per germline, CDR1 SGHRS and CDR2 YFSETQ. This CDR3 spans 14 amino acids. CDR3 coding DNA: TGCGCCAGCAGCTTTGACGGCTTGAACACTGAAGCTTTCTTT. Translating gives CASSFDGLNTEAFF.

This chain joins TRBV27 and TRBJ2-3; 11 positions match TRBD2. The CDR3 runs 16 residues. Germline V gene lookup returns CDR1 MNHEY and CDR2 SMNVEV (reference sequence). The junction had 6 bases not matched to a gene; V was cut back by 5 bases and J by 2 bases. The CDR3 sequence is CASSPYSGRATDTQYF. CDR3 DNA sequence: TGTGCCAGCAGTCCCTATAGCGGGAGGGCCACAGATACGCAGTATTTT.

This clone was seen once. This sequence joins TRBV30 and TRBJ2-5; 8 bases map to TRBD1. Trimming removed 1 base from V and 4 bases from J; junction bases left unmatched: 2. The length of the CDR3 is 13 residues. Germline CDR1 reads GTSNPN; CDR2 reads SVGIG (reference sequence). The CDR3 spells CAWSGTGRETQYF. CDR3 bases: TGTGCCTGGAGTGGGACAGGGAGAGAGACCCAGTACTTC.

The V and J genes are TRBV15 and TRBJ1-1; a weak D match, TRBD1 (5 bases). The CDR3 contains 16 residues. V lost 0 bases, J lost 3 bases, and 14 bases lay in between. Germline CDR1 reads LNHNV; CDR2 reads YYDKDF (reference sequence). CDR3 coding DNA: TGTGCCACCAGCAGAGATCTCGGGGCCTGGGACACTGAAGCTTTCTTT. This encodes CATSRDLGAWDTEAFF.

CDR3 sequence reads: CASSLLSGRLSSYNEQFF. The CDR3 nucleotides read TGTGCCAGCAGCTTGCTTAGCGGGAGGCTAAGCTCCTACAATGAGCAGTTCTTC. V and J are TRBV7-3 and TRBJ2-1, with 10 nucleotides matching TRBD2. V gave up 3 bases and J gave up 0 bases; unmatched junction bases: 8. Per the germline V gene, CDR1 is SGHTA and CDR2 is FQGTGA. CDR3 length: 18 amino acids.

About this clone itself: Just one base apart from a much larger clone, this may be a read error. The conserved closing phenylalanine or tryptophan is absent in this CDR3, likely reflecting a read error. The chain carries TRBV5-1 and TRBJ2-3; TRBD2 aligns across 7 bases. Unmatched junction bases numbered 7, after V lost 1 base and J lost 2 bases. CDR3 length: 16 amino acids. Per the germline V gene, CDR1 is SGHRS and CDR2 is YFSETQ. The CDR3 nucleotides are TGCGCCAGCAGCTTGAAACTCGGGACTACCACAGATACGCAGTATCTT. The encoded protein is CASSLKLGTTTDTQYL.

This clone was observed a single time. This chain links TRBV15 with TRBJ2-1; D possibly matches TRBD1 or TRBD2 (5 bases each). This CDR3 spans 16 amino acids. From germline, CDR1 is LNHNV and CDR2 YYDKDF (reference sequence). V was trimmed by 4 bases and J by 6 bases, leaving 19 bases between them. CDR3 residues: CATSTDMGVLGNEQFF. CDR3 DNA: TGTGCCACCAGCACCGATATGGGGGTACTAGGCAATGAGCAGTTCTTC.

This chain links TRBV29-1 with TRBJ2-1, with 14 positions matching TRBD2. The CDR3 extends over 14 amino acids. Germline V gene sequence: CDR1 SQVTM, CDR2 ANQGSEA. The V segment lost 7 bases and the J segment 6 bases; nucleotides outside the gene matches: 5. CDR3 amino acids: CSGGTSGSVNEQFF. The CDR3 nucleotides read TGCAGCGGCGGGACTAGCGGGAGTGTCAATGAGCAGTTCTTC.

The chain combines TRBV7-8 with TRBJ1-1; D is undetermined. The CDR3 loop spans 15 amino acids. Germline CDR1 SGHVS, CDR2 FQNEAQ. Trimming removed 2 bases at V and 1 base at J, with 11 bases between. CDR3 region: CASSLQAQTNTEAFF. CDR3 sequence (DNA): TGTGCCAGCAGCTTACAGGCCCAGACGAACACTGAAGCTTTCTTT.

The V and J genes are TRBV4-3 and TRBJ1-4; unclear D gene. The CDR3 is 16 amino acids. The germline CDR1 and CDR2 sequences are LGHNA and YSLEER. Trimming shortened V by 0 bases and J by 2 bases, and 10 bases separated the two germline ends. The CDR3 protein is CASSQDASATNEKLFF. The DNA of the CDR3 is TGCGCCAGCAGCCAAGATGCGTCTGCTACTAATGAAAAACTGTTTTTT.

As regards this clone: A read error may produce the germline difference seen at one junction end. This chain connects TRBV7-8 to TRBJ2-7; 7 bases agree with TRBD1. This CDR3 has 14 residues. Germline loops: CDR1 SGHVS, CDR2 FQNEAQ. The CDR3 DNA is TGCGCCAGCAGCTTTGACAGGGCCTCCTACGAGCAGTACTTC. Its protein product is CASSFDRASYEQYF.

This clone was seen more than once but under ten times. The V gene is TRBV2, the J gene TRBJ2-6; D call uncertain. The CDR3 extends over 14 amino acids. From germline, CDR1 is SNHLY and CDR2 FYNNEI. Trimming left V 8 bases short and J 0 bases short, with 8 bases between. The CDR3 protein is CASLFFSGANVLTF. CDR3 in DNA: TGTGCCAGCCTCTTTTTCTCTGGGGCCAACGTCCTGACTTTC.

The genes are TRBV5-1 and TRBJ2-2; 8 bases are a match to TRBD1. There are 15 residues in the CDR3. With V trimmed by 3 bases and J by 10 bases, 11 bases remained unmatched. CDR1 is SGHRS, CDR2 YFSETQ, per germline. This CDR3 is CASSSGTGTLAELFF. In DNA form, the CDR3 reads TGCGCCAGCAGCTCAGGGACAGGCACACTGGCGGAGCTGTTTTTT.

The DNA of the CDR3 is TGTGCCAGCAGCTTAAAACAGGCCGGATTAGCGGGAGGTGGAGAGACCCAGTACTTC. Translated, it gives CASSLKQAGLAGGGETQYF. The chain joins TRBV11-2 to TRBJ2-5, with 10 bases aligning to TRBD2. CDR1 and CDR2 from the germline V gene are SGHAT and FQNNGV. Germline trimming cut 2 bases from V and 4 bases from J; bases unmatched to any gene: 16. This CDR3 has 19 amino acids. The entire variable domain, with the rest obtained from reference TRBV11-2 and TRBJ2-5, is as follows: EAGVAQSPRYKIIEKRQSVAFWCNPISGHATLYWYQQILGQGPKLLIQFQNNGVVDDSQLPKDRFSAERLKGVDSTLKIQPAKLEDSAVYLCASSLKQAGLAGGGETQYFGPGTRLLVL.

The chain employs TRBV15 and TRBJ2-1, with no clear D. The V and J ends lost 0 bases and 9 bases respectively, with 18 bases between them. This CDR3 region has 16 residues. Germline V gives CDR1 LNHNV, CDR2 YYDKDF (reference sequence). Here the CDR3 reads CATSRDSGQRRGEQFF. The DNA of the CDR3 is TGTGCCACCAGCAGAGATTCAGGTCAGCGACGAGGTGAGCAGTTCTTC.

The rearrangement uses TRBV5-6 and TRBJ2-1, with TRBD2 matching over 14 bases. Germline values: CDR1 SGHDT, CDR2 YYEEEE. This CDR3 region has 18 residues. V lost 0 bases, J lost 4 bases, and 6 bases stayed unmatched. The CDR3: CASSLGGTSGSVYNEQFF. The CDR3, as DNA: TGTGCCAGCAGCTTGGGTGGGACTAGCGGGAGTGTTTACAATGAGCAGTTCTTC.